Shown below are 6 T cell receptor beta chains from a single sample sequenced in a study of radiation and T cells in renal cell carcinoma (dated by TCRdb to the early 2020s). Receptor amplification or capture employed the immunoSEQ multiplex PCR assay. Here the immuneACCESS table is served through TCRdb, limited to in-frame sequences with V and J called. Missing clones are a known gap in these copies; in checked studies unresolved V genes cover under half, and the rest lacks a known reason. The sample data list 95,000 to 150,000 clones, and over 75% of these were observed just once. The ten top clones hold about 5.3% of the sample. What this sample's time point label stands for: blood 2 weeks post-SBRT. Interpreted using the paper, the treatment or condition label stands for: 15 Gy SBRT to primary tumor, nephrectomy 4 weeks later. The sample in question was blood, obtained from a patient whose treatment included radiotherapy and nephrectomy. The receptors derive from a man between 50 and 59 years old with renal cell carcinoma.

The rearrangement links TRBV4-1 to TRBJ2-7; D remains ambiguous. The CDR3 runs to 12 residues. Trimming removed 2 bases at V and 5 bases at J, with 7 bases between. Germline V lookup: CDR1 MGHRA, CDR2 YSYEKL. CDR3 residues: CASSQSPHEQYF. For the CDR3, the DNA is TGCGCCAGCAGCCAATCCCCTCACGAGCAGTACTTC.

This clone has just one count. The chain employs TRBV15 and TRBJ2-5; 7 bases match TRBD1. The length of the CDR3 is 14 residues. The V and J ends lost 2 bases and 3 bases, in that order; junction bases with no gene match: 3. The germline CDR1 and CDR2 sequences are LNHNV and YYDKDF (reference sequence). This CDR3 is CATSRRGQEETQYF. The CDR3 coding sequence is TGTGCCACCAGCAGAAGAGGACAGGAAGAGACCCAGTACTTC.

This chain joins TRBV7-2 and TRBJ2-5; TRBD2 matches at 15 bases. This CDR3 region has 15 residues. Losses at the gene ends were 5 bases for V and 9 bases for J; bases not matched to a gene: 7. The germline V gene encodes CDR1 SGHTA and CDR2 FQGNSA. In DNA form, the CDR3 reads TGTGCCAGCAGCAGCGGGACTAGCGGGGGGTGGGCCCAGTACTTC. As protein: CASSSGTSGGWAQYF.

This chain joins TRBV2 and TRBJ2-7; 14 nucleotides match TRBD2. In germline, CDR1 is SNHLY, CDR2 FYNNEI. The CDR3 runs to 15 residues. V was clipped by 4 bases and J by 6 bases; unmatched bases: 5. CDR3 nucleotide sequence: TGTGCCAGCAGTGGACGGGGACTAGCGGGAGCCGAGCAGTACTTC. Translated, it gives CASSGRGLAGAEQYF.

The CDR3 sequence is CASSASGMGYNEQFF. The DNA of the CDR3 is TGTGCCAGCAGTGCCAGCGGGATGGGGTACAATGAGCAGTTCTTC. V usage is TRBV2 and J usage is TRBJ2-1; TRBD2 matches 7 bases. V dropped 4 bases and J dropped 4; count of bases not matched to a gene: 7. The CDR3 has 15 residues. The germline V gene encodes CDR1 SNHLY and CDR2 FYNNEI.

This clone showed up just once. This rearrangement joins TRBV7-2 to TRBJ2-3; 12 bases are a match to TRBD2. The CDR3 covers 17 residues. Germline V gene data show CDR1 as SGHTA and CDR2 as FQGNSA. The V and J ends lost 6 bases and 6 bases, in that order; junction bases with no gene match: 13. The CDR3, as DNA: TGTGCCAGCAGTGAAGGACTAGCGGGGTGGGGACGGGATACGCAGTATTTT. Its translation: CASSEGLAGWGRDTQYF.